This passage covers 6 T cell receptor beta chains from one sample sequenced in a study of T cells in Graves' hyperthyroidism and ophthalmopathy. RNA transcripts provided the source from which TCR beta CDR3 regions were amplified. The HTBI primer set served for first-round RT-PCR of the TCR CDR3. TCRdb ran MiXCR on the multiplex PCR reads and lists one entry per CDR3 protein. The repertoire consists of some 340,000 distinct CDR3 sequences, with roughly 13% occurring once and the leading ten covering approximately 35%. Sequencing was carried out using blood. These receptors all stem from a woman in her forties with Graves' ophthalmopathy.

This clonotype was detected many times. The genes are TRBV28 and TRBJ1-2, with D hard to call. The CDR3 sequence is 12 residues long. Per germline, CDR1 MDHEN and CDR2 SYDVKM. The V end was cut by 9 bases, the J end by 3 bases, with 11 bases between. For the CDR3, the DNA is TGTGCCAGTCTCGATGGACACTATGGCTACACCTTC. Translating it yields CASLDGHYGYTF.

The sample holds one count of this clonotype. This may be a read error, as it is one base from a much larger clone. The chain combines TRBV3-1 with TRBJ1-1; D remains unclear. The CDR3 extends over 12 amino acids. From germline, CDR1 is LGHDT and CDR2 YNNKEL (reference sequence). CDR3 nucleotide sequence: TGTGCCAGCAGCCAAGTATCTAAGGAAGCTTTATTT. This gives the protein CASSQVSKEALF.

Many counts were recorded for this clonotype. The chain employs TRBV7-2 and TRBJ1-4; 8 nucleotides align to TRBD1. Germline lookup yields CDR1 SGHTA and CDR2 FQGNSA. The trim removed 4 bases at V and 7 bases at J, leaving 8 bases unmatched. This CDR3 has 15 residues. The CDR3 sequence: CASSSVTGAGEKLFF. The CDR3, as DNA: TGTGCCAGCAGCTCCGTGACAGGGGCGGGTGAAAAACTGTTTTTT.

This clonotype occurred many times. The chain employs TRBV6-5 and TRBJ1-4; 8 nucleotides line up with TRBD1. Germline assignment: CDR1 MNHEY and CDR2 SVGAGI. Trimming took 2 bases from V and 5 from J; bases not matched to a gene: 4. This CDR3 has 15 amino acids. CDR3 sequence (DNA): TGTGCCAGCAGTTACGGGGACAGGAGAAATGAAAAACTGTTTTTT. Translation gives CASSYGDRRNEKLFF.

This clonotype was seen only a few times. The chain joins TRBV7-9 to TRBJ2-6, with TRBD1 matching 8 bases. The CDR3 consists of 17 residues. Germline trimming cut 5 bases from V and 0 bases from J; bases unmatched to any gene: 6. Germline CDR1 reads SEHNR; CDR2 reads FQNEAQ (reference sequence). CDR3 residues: CASSPRQGASGANVLTF. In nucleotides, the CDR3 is TGTGCCAGCAGCCCGAGGCAGGGGGCCTCTGGGGCCAACGTCCTGACTTTC.

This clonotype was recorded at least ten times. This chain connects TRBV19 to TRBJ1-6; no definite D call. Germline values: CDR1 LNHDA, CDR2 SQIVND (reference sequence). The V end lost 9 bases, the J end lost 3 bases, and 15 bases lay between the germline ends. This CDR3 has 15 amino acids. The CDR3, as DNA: TGTGCCAGCGCCGGGGATCCTCTCTATAATTCACCCCTCCACTTT. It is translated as CASAGDPLYNSPLHF.